The clone carrying this T cell receptor (beta chain) was picked up a small number of times. These data belong to a study of brain metastases from non-small cell lung cancer. TCRdb's table, derived via immunoSEQ multiplex PCR, lists solely in-frame clones and lacks some. The sample lists about a thousand clones; 90% to 95% were seen once. The source of this sequence is a donor over 35 with non-small cell lung cancer. Sequenced material: tumor-adjacent normal tissue.

For the CDR3, the DNA is TGTGCCAGCAGTTTATCCCCTAGCGGCTTTAGCACAGATACGCAGTATTTT. This sequence encodes CASSLSPSGFSTDTQYF. This rearrangement joins TRBV28 to TRBJ2-3, with TRBD2 matching over 7 bases. Germline CDR1 MDHEN, CDR2 SYDVKM. This CDR3 is 17 amino acids long. J lost 0 bases, V lost 1 base, and 7 bases had no gene match. Variable domain in full (rest from reference TRBV28 and TRBJ2-3): DVKVTQSSRYLVKRTGEKVFLECVQDMDHENMFWYRQDPGLGLRLIYFSYDVKMKEKGDIPEGYSVSREKKERFSLILESASTNQTSMYLCASSLSPSGFSTDTQYFGPGTRLTVL.